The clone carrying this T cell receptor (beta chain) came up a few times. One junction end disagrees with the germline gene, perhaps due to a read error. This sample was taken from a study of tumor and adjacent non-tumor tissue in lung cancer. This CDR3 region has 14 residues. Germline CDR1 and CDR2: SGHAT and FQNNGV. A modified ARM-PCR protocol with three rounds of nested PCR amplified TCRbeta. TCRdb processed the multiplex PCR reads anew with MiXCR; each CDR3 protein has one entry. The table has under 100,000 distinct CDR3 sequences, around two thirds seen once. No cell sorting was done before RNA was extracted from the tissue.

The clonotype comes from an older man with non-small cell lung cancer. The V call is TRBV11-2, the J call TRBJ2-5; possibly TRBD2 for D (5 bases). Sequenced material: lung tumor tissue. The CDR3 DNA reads TGTGCCAGGAGCTTAAGCACGGGGAGAGAGACCCAGTACTTC. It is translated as CARSLSTGRETQYF. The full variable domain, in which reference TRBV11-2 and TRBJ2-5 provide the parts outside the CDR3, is EAGVAQSPRYKIIEKRQSVAFWCNPISGHATLYWYQQILGQGPKLLIQFQNNGVVDDSQLPKDRFSAERLKGVDSTLKIQPAKLEDSAVYLCARSLSTGRETQYFGPGTRLLVL.